One and the same sample provided the 8 T cell receptor beta chains below, sequenced in a study of blood T cell repertoires in COVID-19. This table comes from immunoSEQ multiplex PCR, and its TCRdb copy is limited to in-frame clones, with some not included. Of 250,000 to 350,000 clones in the sample, nearly 90% are singletons; the top ten hold approximately 2.9%. Sequencing was performed on PBMCs or T cells enriched from blood (not recorded which). The receptors come from a woman aged 50 to 65 who had been exposed to COVID-19.

The chain joins TRBV3-1 (or the pseudogene TRBV3-2) to TRBJ2-3; 14 bases are a match to TRBD2. The V segment lost 1 base and the J segment 7 bases; nucleotides outside the gene matches: 10. Germline CDR1 reads LGHDT; CDR2 reads YNNKEL (reference sequence). This CDR3 has 18 amino acids. The CDR3 sequence is CASSQVHPGTSGGYTQYF. DNA of the CDR3: TGTGCCAGCAGCCAAGTGCACCCCGGGACTAGCGGGGGTTATACGCAGTATTTT.

The chain is built from TRBV10-3 and TRBJ1-2, with 8 bases aligning to TRBD1. Germline V gene lookup returns CDR1 ENHRY and CDR2 SYGVKD. V lost 0 bases and J lost 5; bases outside the gene matches: 8. CDR3 size: 16 residues. For the CDR3, the DNA is TGTGCCATCAGTGAGTCGTCGGCAGGGGGCGCTTATGGCTACACCTTC. The encoded protein is CAISESSAGGAYGYTF.

The CDR3 DNA reads TGTGCCAGCCAACGCCTAGCGGGGGGGCACAGCTCCTACAATGAGCAGTTCTTC. It translates to CASQRLAGGHSSYNEQFF. The chain joins TRBV19 to TRBJ2-1; 12 nucleotides line up with TRBD2. Germline V lookup: CDR1 LNHDA, CDR2 SQIVND (reference sequence). Trimming took 9 bases from V and 0 from J; bases not matched to a gene: 12. This CDR3 comprises 18 residues.

The chain employs TRBV6-2 or TRBV6-3 and TRBJ2-2, with 10 bases lining up with TRBD1. This CDR3 contains 17 residues. CDR1 is MNHEY, CDR2 SVGEGT, per germline. The V gene end was trimmed by 5 bases and the J gene end by 5 bases; junction bases not matched to a gene: 11. CDR3 loop: CASSNPLTGGWTGELFF. The CDR3 nucleotides are TGTGCCAGCAGTAACCCCCTGACAGGGGGCTGGACCGGGGAGCTGTTTTTT.

The rearrangement joins TRBV6-4 to TRBJ1-6, with D maybe TRBD1 (6 bases). V was shortened by 0 bases and J by 0 bases, with 9 bases between the two germline ends. The germline V gene has CDR1 MRHNA and CDR2 SNTAGT. The CDR3 loop spans 17 amino acids. CDR3 DNA sequence: TGTGCCAGCAGTGACTCGAGGGGGACCTCCTATAATTCACCCCTCCACTTT. This encodes CASSDSRGTSYNSPLHF.

The chain employs TRBV5-6 and TRBJ2-5, with D perhaps matching TRBD2 (6 bases). The ends were cut back, 5 bases at V and 4 bases at J, with 15 bases in the middle. Germline loops: CDR1 SGHDT, CDR2 YYEEEE. The CDR3 extends over 14 amino acids. CDR3 sequence (DNA): TGTGCCAGCAGATCAACAGGTAGCGGAGAGACCCAGTACTTC. Translation gives CASRSTGSGETQYF.

The chain uses TRBV5-4 and TRBJ2-5; D is unclear. CDR3 length: 18 residues. The V end lost 0 bases, the J end lost 5 bases, and 23 bases lay between the germline ends. Germline CDR1 and CDR2: SGHNT and YYREEE (reference sequence). The CDR3 DNA follows: TGTGCCAGCAGCTTGGGAGCTTCGTCGAACGGTCGATCTGAGACCCAGTACTTC. Amino acid sequence: CASSLGASSNGRSETQYF.

Of note for this clone: The same CDR3 is also encoded by other DNA sequences in this sample. The chain combines TRBV28 with TRBJ1-1; D gene unclear. There are 11 residues in the CDR3. Trimming cost V 2 bases and J 7 bases, with 5 bases left between them. The germline V gene encodes CDR1 MDHEN and CDR2 SYDVKM. CDR3 sequence: CASSLTGEAFF. As DNA, the CDR3 is TGTGCCAGCAGTTTAACTGGTGAAGCTTTCTTT. The full variable domain, with the rest looked up from reference TRBV28 and TRBJ1-1, is DVKVTQSSRYLVKRTGEKVFLECVQDMDHENMFWYRQDPGLGLRLIYFSYDVKMKEKGDIPEGYSVSREKKERFSLILESASTNQTSMYLCASSLTGEAFFGQGTRLTVV.